The entry that follows covers one T cell receptor beta chain sequence. This specimen belongs to a study of CD8 T cells in Susac syndrome. The authors reverse transcribed roughly 0.45 to 1 ug RNA with random hexamers. Multiplex immunoSEQ PCR targeted 54 Vbeta and 13 Jbeta TCR beta segments. TCRdb recomputed calls from the immunoSEQ multiplex PCR reads with MiXCR, one row per CDR3 protein. The table shows about 400,000 distinct CDR3 sequences, with more than 80% occurring only once. The CDR3 loop spans 16 amino acids. CDR1 and CDR2 from the germline V gene are LGHDT and YNNKEL (reference sequence). The V end lost 4 bases, the J end lost 0 bases, and 15 bases lay between the germline ends.

The chain recombines TRBV3-1 with TRBJ1-1, with D possibly matching TRBD1 (5 bases). Material: CD8+ T cells from PBMCs. This TCR was recovered from a human donor with multiple sclerosis. CDR3 sequence (DNA): TGTGCCAGCAGCCCTCAACCCAGGGAACTGAACACTGAAGCTTTCTTT. Its protein product is CASSPQPRELNTEAFF. Full variable domain (remainder filled in from reference TRBV3-1 and TRBJ1-1): DTAVSQTPKYLVTQMGNDKSIKCEQNLGHDTMYWYKQDSKKFLKIMFSYNNKELIINETVPNRFSPKSPDKAHLNLHINSLELGDSAVYFCASSPQPRELNTEAFFGQGTRLTVV.